A selection of T cell receptor beta chains follows, all from one sample in a study of blood T cell repertoires in COVID-19. Libraries were prepared by immunoSEQ multiplex PCR; TCRdb keeps only in-frame clonotypes and omits some of them. This sample has about 300,000 clones, with more than 80% found just once. The source material was peripheral blood. Receptors were obtained from a woman aged 50 to 60 with COVID-19, enrolled during active disease. The CDR3 runs from the conserved cysteine through the conserved F or W. Fields, in order: clone size, V gene, D gene, J gene, CDR3 protein, CDR3 DNA. D genes are given only for firm matches. Clone size, where shown, is once, few, many, or a class for clones that have expanded.

NA,TRBV3-1/TRBV3-2,NA,TRBJ2-5,CASSQGLIRWGRKETQYF,TGTGCCAGCAGCCAAGGTCTAATTCGTTGGGGCCGTAAAGAGACCCAGTACTTC
once,TRBV25-1,NA,TRBJ2-7,CASSYEDSYPPYEQYF,TGTGCCAGCAGTTATGAGGACAGTTATCCTCCCTACGAGCAGTACTTC
NA,TRBV30,NA,TRBJ2-3,CAWSVLPDTQYF,TGTGCCTGGAGTGTACTTCCAGATACGCAGTATTTT
NA,TRBV4-3,TRBD1,TRBJ2-1,CASSPGQGLYEQFF,TGCGCCAGCAGCCCCGGACAGGGTTTGTATGAGCAGTTCTTC
NA,TRBV18,NA,TRBJ2-5,CASCPGSQETQYF,TGTGCCAGCTGTCCCGGGAGCCAAGAGACCCAGTACTTC
NA,TRBV7-9,TRBD1,TRBJ1-1,CASSDPGQGNTEAFF,TGTGCCAGCAGCGACCCGGGACAGGGGAACACTGAAGCTTTCTTT
NA,TRBV5-1,NA,TRBJ2-2,CASSSRSANTGELFF,TGCGCCAGCAGCTCTCGCAGCGCGAACACCGGGGAGCTGTTTTTT
NA,TRBV12-3/TRBV12-4,NA,TRBJ2-7,CASNQGSYEQYF,TGTGCCAGCAACCAGGGTTCGTACGAGCAGTACTTC
NA,TRBV19,TRBD2,TRBJ2-3,CASSIPLAGVRDTQYF,TGTGCCAGTAGTATTCCACTAGCGGGAGTTCGAGATACGCAGTATTTT
NA,TRBV5-1,NA,TRBJ1-2,CASSSGTIAYGYTF,TGCGCCAGCAGCTCTGGCACAATCGCCTATGGCTACACCTTC
once,TRBV30,TRBD1,TRBJ2-1,CAWSGGTGGSYNEQFF,TGTGCCTGGAGTGGGGGGACAGGGGGCTCCTACAATGAGCAGTTCTTC
NA,TRBV19,NA,TRBJ1-1,CASSIGSQANTEAFF,TGTGCCAGTAGTATAGGGTCGCAGGCGAACACTGAAGCTTTCTTT